This T cell receptor (beta chain) comes out of a study of PD-1 blockade in classical Hodgkin lymphoma (TCRdb year 2020). About the full investigation: Nivolumab dosing was 3 mg/kg intravenously every 2 weeks, continuing until either disease progression or unacceptable toxicity. To define a peripheral blood immune signature of response to PD-1 blockade in classical Hodgkin lymphoma, the study combined TCR beta sequencing with CyTOF.

The paper's findings and limits, for the study overall: CD4+ but not CD8+ TCR diversity rose significantly by C4D1 (p=0.0027 vs p=0.16), most apparent in complete responders (p=0.02). Baseline TCR diversity was reported as lower in newly diagnosed patients than in healthy donors, and lower still in relapsed/refractory patients. Trial patients with a complete response had baseline diversity similar to that of newly diagnosed patients, while partial responders and progressors had significantly lower diversity. Lower diversity was seen in patients whose nivolumab began less than 1 year after ASCT, and these patients were left out of later analyses so that immune reconstitution would not confound the results. The study was limited to a single clinical trial cohort, and causes of repertoire differences, possibly disease activity or prior therapy, remained undefined.

The Qiagen DNeasy kit was used to extract genomic DNA both from unsorted PBMCs and from the negatively selected CD4+ and CD8+ fractions. Amplification of TCR beta CDR3 regions was done by immunoSEQ multiplex PCR with primers that anneal to V and J segments. A synthetic immune receptor repertoire was used to minimize amplification bias, and remaining bias was computationally removed after sequencing. The source study handled its data this way. Repertoire diversity was quantified as the Shannon entropy index using custom Python scripts. Unsorted, CD4+ and CD8+ repertoires were analyzed separately, except in combined analyses where CD4+ and CD8+ sequences were merged in silico. Clonal expansion was defined as at least a 2-fold frequency increase after treatment relative to C1D1, with a pseudocount of 0.5 for undetected baseline clones. Clones with 0 or 1 copy at C1D1 were defined as singleton clones, while clones with 2 or more copies were defined as non-singleton clones. Clones expanded in unsorted samples were labelled as CD4+, CD8+ or unknown by matching protein sequences in sorted samples from the same patient. Wilcoxon tests were applied to paired samples to test diversity changes from C1D1 to C4D1. Entries here come from immuneACCESS through TCRdb and include only in-frame sequences with V and J called. Some clones fail to appear in such tables; in the studies checked, an unresolved V gene covers under half of the shortfall, and the cause of the remainder is unknown. V and J calls and clone size are those listed in that table; D and trimming were worked out from the DNA. Recorded for this sample are around 91,000 clones; around nine tenths of them occurred a single time. Together, the top ten hold 20% to 25% of the sample.

This specimen's time point label, per the study, means: cycle 1 day 1 (C1D1), immediately before nivolumab initiation. All trial patients had relapsed after autologous stem cell transplantation, with cohorts A, B and C differing in prior brentuximab vedotin exposure. The trial cohort included around 60 patients with relapsed/refractory classical Hodgkin lymphoma, and each patient had a best overall response of complete response, partial response or progressive disease. Trial patients were treated with single-agent nivolumab in the multi-cohort phase II CheckMate 205 trial. An independent review committee assessed best overall response using the 2007 International Working Group response criteria. PBMCs from the trial were collected at three points: immediately before nivolumab initiation (C1D1), and during therapy at cycle 2 day 1 and cycle 4 day 1. Peripheral blood was collected in 8 mL Vacutainer Cell Preparation Tubes, from which PBMCs were isolated by centrifugation and then cryopreserved.

In the case of this clone: Its recognized antigen is unknown. Nothing much larger sits one base from this clone, and base qualities are not available.

The germline V gene (reference sequence) provides CDR1 MNHNY and CDR2 SVGAGI. CDR3 length: 15 amino acids, cysteine to phenylalanine. The DNA shown is the 45-base CDR3, in frame from base 1. Relative to germline, V is 11 bases shorter and J is 2 bases shorter, with 19 bases between their ends. The chain was built from TRBV6-6 and TRBJ2-1; the D segment cannot be called with confidence. The sample here was peripheral blood mononuclear cells (PBMCs), taken at baseline. The receptor was isolated from a human donor with classical Hodgkin lymphoma. The CDR3 region has the sequence CASHLLETPYNEQFF. The DNA reads as follows: TGTGCCTCACACCTACTCGAGACCCCCTACAATGAGCAGTTCTTC.